This is a list of T cell receptor beta chains from one sample in a study of CD8 T cells in Susac syndrome. From the immunoSEQ multiplex PCR reads, TCRdb called clonotypes with MiXCR, one entry per CDR3 protein. The sample yields about 250,000 distinct CDR3 sequences, about 93% seen once. Input material: CD4+ T cells from PBMCs. The receptor set was obtained from a human donor with multiple sclerosis. Each CDR3 is given with its conserved first and last residue. The D gene is left open where the match is weak. Size tells how often a clone was seen (once, few, many) or the class of an expanded clone, and some rows leave it out.

>TRBV5-1|TRBD1|.|TRBJ1-2
TGCGCCAGCAGCCTTGGACAGGATACCTATGGCTACACCTTC
CASSLGQDTYGYTF
>TRBV6-1|TRBD1|.|TRBJ2-1
TGTGCCAGCAGTGACCGGTGGACAGGGGTGAGGAATGAGCAGTTCTTC
CASSDRWTGVRNEQFF
>TRBV25-1|.|.|TRBJ1-5
TGTGCCAGCAGTGTGGGCAGGGGTGATCAGCCCCAGCATTTT
CASSVGRGDQPQHF
>TRBV30|.|.|TRBJ2-6
TGTGCCTGGAGTGTAAACCGGGGATCTGGGGCCAACGTCCTGACTTTC
CAWSVNRGSGANVLTF
>TRBV19|.|.|TRBJ1-2
TGTGCCAGTAGACCGGCCGGACAAGCTAACTATGGCTACACCTTC
CASRPAGQANYGYTF
>TRBV24-1|.|.|TRBJ1-2
TGTGCCACCAGTGATCTCATTTTCTACACCTTC
CATSDLIFYTF
>TRBV25-1|.|.|TRBJ1-2
TGTGCCAGCAGTGGTGGCAGGGCCTATGGCTACACCTTC
CASSGGRAYGYTF
>TRBV12-3/TRBV12-4|.|.|TRBJ1-2
TGTGCCAGCAGTTCCTACACAGGGCAAGGGGGCTACACCTTC
CASSSYTGQGGYTF
>TRBV7-8|.|.|TRBJ1-5
TGTGCCAGCAGCTTATCAAGGGGGGGTCAGCCCCAGCATTTT
CASSLSRGGQPQHF
>TRBV6-5|.|.|TRBJ2-2
TGTGCCAGCGGGTTACAGGCTAACACCGGGGAGCTGTTTTTT
CASGLQANTGELFF
>TRBV5-1|.|.|TRBJ1-1
TGCGCCAGCGGCCCGAATCTAGGGGGGAACACTGAAGCTTTCTTT
CASGPNLGGNTEAFF
>TRBV6-6|.|few|TRBJ2-2
TGTGCCAGCAGTTCCGACACCGGGGAGCTGTTTTTT
CASSSDTGELFF
>TRBV12-3/TRBV12-4|TRBD1|.|TRBJ2-5
TGTGCCAGCAGACGAGGACAGGTCCAAGAGACCCAGTACTTC
CASRRGQVQETQYF
>TRBV19|.|.|TRBJ1-4
TGTGCCAGTAGTAAAGTGGGTTTGACTAATGAAAAACTGTTTTTT
CASSKVGLTNEKLFF
>TRBV6-5|.|.|TRBJ1-3
TGTGCCAGCAGTTACTCGAAGGGGACTGGAAACACCATATATTTT
CASSYSKGTGNTIYF